The sequence of this T cell receptor beta chain was determined in a study of blood T cell repertoires in COVID-19. The overall study: Donors in the United States, Italy and Spain gave samples during acute or convalescent COVID-19. T cells, B-cell-depleted T cells, or PBMCs supplied cDNA or gDNA.

Original handling: Estimated nucleated cell counts came from reference gene primer amplification. Data came from immunoSEQ multiplex PCR; TCRdb stores just in-frame clones and leaves some out. That table gives V, J and clone size, and the DNA gave D and trimming. The table includes 200,000 or so clones, about 85% detected once. Germline-derived CDR1 and CDR2 are SGHRS and YFSETQ. Trimming removed 0 bases from V and 1 base from J, with 10 bases in between. This CDR3 has 16 amino acids. Seattle patient enrollment occurred during active infection, with longitudinal follow-up thereafter. Source material: peripheral blood. This receptor was taken from a woman aged 80 or over with COVID-19, enrolled during active disease. The chain uses TRBV5-1 and TRBJ1-4; unclear D gene. This chain's CDR3 is CASSLAGSLTNEKLFF. For the CDR3, the DNA is TGCGCCAGCAGCTTGGCCGGGTCTCTAACTAATGAAAAACTGTTTTTT.